The clone carrying this TCR beta chain has only one observation. This specimen belongs to a study of shared clonotypes between healthy human individuals. Turning to the study itself: Each donor's CD8 memory used one plate, CD8 naive two, each CD4 subset three.

Partitioning of CD4+ cells yielded a CD45RA+ naive subset and a CD45RA-negative memory subset. V was pared by 1 base and J by 4 bases, with 11 bases between. The CDR3 extends over 15 amino acids. CDR1 and CDR2 (germline): SGHTA, FQGNSA. An even split of each subset's genomic DNA across several immunoSEQ plates was performed. This table comes from immunoSEQ multiplex PCR, and its TCRdb copy is limited to in-frame clones, with some not included. The repertoire holds approximately 1.5 million clones, with approximately 98.5% as singletons. This TCR was recovered from a man aged 25-45 years in good health. The chain links TRBV7-2 to TRBJ2-1; D is uncertain. Material for sequencing was naive CD4+ T cells sorted from blood. Described subset: CD45RA+ positively selected. CDR3 amino acids: CASSLGQVIYNEQFF. The CDR3 DNA reads TGTGCCAGCAGCTTAGGCCAGGTAATATACAATGAGCAGTTCTTC.